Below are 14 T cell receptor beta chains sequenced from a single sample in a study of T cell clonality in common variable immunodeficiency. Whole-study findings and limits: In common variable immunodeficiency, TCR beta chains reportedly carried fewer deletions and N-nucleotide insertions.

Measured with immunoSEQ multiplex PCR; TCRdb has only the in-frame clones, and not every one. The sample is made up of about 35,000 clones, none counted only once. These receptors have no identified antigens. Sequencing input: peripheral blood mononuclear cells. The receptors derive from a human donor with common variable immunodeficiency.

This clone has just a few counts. The sequenced part of the CDR3 DNA is TGTGCCAGCAGCAGCATCGACAGGGGGCCCATCAATGAG. Translated, it gives CASSSIDRGPINE. The complete CDR3 protein is CASSSIDRGPINEQFF. The genes are TRBV13 and TRBJ2-1; TRBD1 aligns across 10 bases. The DNA ends 3 residues before the CDR3 does, and the rest of the CDR3 is filled in from the germline J gene. J was trimmed by 6 bases and V by 5 bases; bases with no gene match: 10. Germline lookup yields CDR1 PRHDT and CDR2 FYEKMQ (reference sequence). The CDR3 is made up of 16 amino acids.

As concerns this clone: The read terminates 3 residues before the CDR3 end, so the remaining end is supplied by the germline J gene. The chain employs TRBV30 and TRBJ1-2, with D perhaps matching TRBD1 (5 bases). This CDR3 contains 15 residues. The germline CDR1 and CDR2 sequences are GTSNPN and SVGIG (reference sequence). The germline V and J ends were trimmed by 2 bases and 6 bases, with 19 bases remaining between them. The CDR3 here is CAWSTLRGRENGYTF. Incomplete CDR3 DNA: TGTGCCTGGAGTACATTAAGGGGCAGGGAGAATGGC.

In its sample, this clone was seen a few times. CDR3 amino acids: CAWSEAVSSDEQFF. The CDR3 DNA, read in part, is TGTGCCTGGAGTGAGGCCGTTAGCTCGGATGAG. This chain joins TRBV30 and TRBJ2-1; the D is unclear. The read ends 3 residues early relative to the CDR3; the germline J gene fills the gap. V was trimmed by 1 base and J by 8 bases, leaving 15 bases between them. Germline loops: CDR1 GTSNPN, CDR2 SVGIG (reference sequence). This CDR3 spans 14 amino acids.

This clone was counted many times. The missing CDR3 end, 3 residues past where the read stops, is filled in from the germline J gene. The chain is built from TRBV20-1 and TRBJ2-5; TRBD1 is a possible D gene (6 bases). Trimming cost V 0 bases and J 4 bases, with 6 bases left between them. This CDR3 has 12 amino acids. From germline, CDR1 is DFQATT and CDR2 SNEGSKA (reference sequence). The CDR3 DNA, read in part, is TGCAGTGCTAGAGAACAGGGAGAGACC. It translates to CSAREQGET. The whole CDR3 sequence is CSAREQGETQYF.

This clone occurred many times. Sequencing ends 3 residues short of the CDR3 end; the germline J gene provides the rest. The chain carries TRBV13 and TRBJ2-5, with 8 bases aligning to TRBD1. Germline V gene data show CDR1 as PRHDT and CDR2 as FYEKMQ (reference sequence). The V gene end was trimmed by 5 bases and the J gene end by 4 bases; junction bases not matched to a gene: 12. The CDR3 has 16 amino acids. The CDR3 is CASSPPGQAIRETQYF. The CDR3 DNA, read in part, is TGTGCCAGCAGCCCTCCGGGACAGGCGATACGAGAGACC.

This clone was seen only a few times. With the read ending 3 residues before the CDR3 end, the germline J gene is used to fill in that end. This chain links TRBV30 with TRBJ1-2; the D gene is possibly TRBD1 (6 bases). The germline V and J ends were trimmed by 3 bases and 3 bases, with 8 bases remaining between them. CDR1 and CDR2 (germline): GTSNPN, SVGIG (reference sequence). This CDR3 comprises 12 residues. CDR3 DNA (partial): TGTGCCTGGAGGGGGGCAGACTATGGC. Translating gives CAWRGADYG. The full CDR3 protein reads CAWRGADYGYTF.

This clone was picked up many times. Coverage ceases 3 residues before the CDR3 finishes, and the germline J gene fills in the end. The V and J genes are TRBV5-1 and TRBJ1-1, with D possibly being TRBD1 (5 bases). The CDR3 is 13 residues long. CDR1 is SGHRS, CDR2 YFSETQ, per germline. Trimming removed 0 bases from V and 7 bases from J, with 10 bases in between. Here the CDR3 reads CASSLDRNDEAFF. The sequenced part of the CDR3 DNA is TGCGCCAGCAGCTTGGACAGGAATGATGAA.

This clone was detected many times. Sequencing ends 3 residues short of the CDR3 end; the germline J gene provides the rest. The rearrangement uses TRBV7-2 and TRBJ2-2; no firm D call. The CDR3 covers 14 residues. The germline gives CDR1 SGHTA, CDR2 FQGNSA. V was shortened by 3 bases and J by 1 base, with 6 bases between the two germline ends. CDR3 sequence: CASSLTLNTGELFF. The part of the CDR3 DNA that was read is TGTGCCAGCAGCTTGACACTGAACACCGGGGAG.

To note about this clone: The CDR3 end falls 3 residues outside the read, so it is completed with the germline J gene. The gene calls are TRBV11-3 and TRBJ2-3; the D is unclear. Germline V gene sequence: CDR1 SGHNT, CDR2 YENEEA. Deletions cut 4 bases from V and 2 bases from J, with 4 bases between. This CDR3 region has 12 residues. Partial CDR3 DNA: TGTGCCAGCAGCTCCCACACAGATACG. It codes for CASSSHTDT. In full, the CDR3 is CASSSHTDTQYF.

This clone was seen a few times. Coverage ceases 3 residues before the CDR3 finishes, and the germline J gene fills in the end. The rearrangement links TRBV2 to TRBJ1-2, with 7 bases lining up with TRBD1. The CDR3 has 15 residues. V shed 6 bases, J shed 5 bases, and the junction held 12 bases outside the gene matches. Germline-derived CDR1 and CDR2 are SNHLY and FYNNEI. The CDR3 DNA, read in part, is TGTGCCAGCAGAGATACAGGGGAGGGGGTTTATGGC. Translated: CASRDTGEGVYG. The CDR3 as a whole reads CASRDTGEGVYGYTF.

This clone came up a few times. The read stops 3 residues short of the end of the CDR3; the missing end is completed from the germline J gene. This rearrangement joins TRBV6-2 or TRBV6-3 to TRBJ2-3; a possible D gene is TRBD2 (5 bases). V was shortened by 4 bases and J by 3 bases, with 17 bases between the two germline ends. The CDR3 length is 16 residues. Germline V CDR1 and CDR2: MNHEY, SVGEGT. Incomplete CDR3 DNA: TGTGCCAGCAGTTTGACCGCCGGTGGCGGGACAGATACG. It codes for CASSLTAGGGTDT. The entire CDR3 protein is CASSLTAGGGTDTQYF.

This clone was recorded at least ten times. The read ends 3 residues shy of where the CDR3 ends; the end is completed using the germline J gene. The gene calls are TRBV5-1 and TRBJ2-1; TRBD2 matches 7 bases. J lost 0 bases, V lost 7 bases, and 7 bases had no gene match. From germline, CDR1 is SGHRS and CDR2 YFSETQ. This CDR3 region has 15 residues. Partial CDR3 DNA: TGCGCCAGCGACAGTGGGAGGGCCTCCTACAATGAG. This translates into CASDSGRASYNE. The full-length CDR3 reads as CASDSGRASYNEQFF.

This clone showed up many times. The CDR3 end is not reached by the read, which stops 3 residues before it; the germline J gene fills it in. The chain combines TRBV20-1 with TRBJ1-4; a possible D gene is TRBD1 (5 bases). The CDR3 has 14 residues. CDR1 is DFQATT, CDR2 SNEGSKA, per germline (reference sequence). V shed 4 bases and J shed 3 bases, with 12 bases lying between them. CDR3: CSAMDGAANEKLFF. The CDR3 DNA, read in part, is TGCAGTGCTATGGATGGGGCGGCTAATGAAAAA.

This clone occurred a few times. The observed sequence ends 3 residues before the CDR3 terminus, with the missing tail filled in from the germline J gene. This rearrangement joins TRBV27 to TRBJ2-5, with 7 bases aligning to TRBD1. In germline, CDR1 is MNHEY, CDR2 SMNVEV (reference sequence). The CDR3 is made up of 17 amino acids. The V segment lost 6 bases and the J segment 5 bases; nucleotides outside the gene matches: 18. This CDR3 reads CASSHLGGRGARETQYF. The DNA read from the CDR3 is TGTGCCAGCAGCCACCTAGGGGGCCGAGGCGCCAGGGAGACC.